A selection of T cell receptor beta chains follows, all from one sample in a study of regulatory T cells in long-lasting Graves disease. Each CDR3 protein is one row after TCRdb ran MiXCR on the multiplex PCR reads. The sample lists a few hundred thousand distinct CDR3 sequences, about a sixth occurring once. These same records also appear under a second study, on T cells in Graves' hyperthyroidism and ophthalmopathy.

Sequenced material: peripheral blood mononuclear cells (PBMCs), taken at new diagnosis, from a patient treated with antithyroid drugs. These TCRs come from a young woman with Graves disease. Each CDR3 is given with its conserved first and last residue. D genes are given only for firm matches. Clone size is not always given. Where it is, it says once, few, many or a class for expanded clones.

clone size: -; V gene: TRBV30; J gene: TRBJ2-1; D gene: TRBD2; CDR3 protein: CAWNSPRREAYNEQFF; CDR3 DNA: TGTGCCTGGAACAGCCCCCGGCGGGAGGCCTACAATGAGCAGTTCTTC
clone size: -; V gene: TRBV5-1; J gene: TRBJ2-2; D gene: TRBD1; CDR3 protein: CASSLATGDTGELFF; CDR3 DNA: TGCGCCAGCAGCTTGGCGACAGGGGACACCGGGGAGCTGTTTTTT
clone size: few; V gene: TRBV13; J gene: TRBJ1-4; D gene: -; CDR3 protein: CASSLFIEGKIGEKLFF; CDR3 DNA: TGTGCCAGCAGCTTATTCATCGAGGGAAAGATTGGTGAAAAACTGTTTTTT
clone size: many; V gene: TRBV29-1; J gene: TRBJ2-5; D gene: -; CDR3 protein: CSVRGGTAQYQETQYF; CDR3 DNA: TGCAGCGTTAGGGGTGGGACGGCTCAGTACCAAGAGACCCAGTACTTC
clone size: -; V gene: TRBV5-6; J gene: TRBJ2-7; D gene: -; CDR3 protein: CASRPSGQNSYEQYF; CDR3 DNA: TGTGCCAGCAGACCGTCAGGACAGAACTCCTACGAGCAGTACTTC
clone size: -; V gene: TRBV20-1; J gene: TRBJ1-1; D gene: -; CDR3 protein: CSARGMTVNTEAFF; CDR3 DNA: TGCAGTGCTAGAGGTATGACAGTTAACACTGAAGCTTTCTTT
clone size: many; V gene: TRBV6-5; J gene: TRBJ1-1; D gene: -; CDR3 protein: CASGFIRQGRELDTEAFF; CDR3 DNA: TGTGCCAGCGGTTTCATACGCCAGGGGCGGGAGTTGGACACTGAAGCTTTCTTT
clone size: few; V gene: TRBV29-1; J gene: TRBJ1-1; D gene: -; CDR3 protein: CSPARANTEAFF; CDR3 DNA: TGCAGCCCCGCCAGGGCGAACACTGAAGCTTTCTTT
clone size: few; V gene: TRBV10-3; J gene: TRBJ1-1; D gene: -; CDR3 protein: CAIQGLGGTEAFF; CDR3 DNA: TGTGCCATCCAGGGGTTGGGGGGTACTGAAGCTTTCTTT
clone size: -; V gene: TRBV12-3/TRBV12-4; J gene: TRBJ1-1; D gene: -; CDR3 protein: CASRMASFLTEAFF; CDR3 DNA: TGTGCCAGCAGAATGGCGAGTTTTCTCACTGAAGCTTTCTTT
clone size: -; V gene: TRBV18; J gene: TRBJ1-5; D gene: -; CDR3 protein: CASSPDQGNQPQHF; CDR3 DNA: TGTGCCAGCTCACCGGATCAGGGGAATCAGCCCCAGCATTTT
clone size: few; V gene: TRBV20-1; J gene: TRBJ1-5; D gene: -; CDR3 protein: CSASIGPLNQPQHF; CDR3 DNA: TGCAGTGCTAGTATCGGGCCACTCAATCAGCCCCAGCATTTT
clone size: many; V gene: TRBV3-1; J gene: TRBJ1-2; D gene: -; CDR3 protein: CASSQEDIRGYYGYTF; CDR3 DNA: TGTGCCAGCAGCCAAGAGGATATTCGGGGATACTATGGCTACACCTTC
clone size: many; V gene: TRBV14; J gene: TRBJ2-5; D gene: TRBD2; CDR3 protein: CASSQGLTSGETQYF; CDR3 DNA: TGTGCCAGCAGCCAAGGATTGACTAGCGGAGAGACCCAGTACTTC
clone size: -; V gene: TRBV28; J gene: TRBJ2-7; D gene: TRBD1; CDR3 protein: CASSLGQSEQYF; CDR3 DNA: TGTGCCAGCAGTTTGGGACAGTCCGAGCAGTACTTC
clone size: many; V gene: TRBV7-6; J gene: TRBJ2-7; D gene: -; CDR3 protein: CASSLPPGQGEQYF; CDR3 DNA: TGTGCCAGCAGCTTACCGCCGGGACAAGGCGAGCAGTACTTC
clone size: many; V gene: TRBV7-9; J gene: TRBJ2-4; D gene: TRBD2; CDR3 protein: CASSSQREVGLAKNIQYF; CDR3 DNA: TGTGCCAGCAGCTCGCAGCGGGAGGTGGGCCTAGCCAAAAACATTCAGTACTTC
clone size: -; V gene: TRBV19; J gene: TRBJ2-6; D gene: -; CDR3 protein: CASRPQDSGANVLTF; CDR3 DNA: TGTGCCAGTAGGCCGCAAGACTCTGGGGCCAACGTCCTGACTTTC
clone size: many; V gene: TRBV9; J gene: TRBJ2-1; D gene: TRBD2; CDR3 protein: CASSPSGTYNEQFF; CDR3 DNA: TGTGCCAGCAGCCCTAGCGGAACCTACAATGAGCAGTTCTTC
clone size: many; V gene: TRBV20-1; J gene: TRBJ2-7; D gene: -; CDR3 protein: CSASNYDRLSYEQYF; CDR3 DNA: TGCAGTGCTAGTAATTACGACAGGCTCTCCTACGAGCAGTACTTC
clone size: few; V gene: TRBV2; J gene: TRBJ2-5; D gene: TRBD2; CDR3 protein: CASSEREGQETQYF; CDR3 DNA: TGTGCCAGCAGTGAGCGGGAGGGCCAAGAGACCCAGTACTTC
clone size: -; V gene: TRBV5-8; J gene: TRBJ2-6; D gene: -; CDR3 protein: CASSFGAVGGANVLTF; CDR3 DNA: TGTGCCAGCAGCTTTGGGGCGGTCGGTGGGGCCAACGTCCTGACTTTC
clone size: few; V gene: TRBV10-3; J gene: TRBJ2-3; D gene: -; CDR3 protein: CAISDFTDTQYF; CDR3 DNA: TGTGCCATCAGTGACTTCACAGATACGCAGTATTTT
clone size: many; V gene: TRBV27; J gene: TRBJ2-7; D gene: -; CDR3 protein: CASRPQGFSVNYEQYF; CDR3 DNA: TGTGCCAGCAGGCCACAGGGCTTTTCCGTCAACTACGAGCAGTACTTC
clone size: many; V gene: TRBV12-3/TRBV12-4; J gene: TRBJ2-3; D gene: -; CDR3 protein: CASSLAGRPDTQYF; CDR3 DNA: TGTGCCAGCAGTTTAGCGGGGCGCCCAGATACGCAGTATTTT
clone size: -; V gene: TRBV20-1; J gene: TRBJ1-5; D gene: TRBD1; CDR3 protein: CSARTGQAGNQPQHF; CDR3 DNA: TGCAGTGCTAGGACCGGACAGGCGGGCAATCAGCCCCAGCATTTT
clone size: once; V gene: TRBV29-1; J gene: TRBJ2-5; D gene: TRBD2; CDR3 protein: CSAARSGRGETQYF; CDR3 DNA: TGCAGCGCGGCCCGTAGCGGGAGGGGTGAGACCCAGTACTTC
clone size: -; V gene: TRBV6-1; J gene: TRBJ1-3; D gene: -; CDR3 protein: CASTKGGAGNTIYF; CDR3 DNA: TGTGCCAGCACCAAGGGGGGGGCTGGAAACACCATATATTTT
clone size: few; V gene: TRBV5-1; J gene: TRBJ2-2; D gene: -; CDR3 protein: CASSLVAGRTGELFF; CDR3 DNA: TGCGCCAGCAGCTTGGTGGCAGGGAGGACCGGGGAGCTGTTTTTT
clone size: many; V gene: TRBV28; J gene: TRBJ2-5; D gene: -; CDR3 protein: CASMGEKTQYF; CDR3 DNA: TGTGCCAGCATGGGGGAAAAGACCCAGTACTTC
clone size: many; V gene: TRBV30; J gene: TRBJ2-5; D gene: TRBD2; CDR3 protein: CAWRGGLAEETQYF; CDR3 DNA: TGTGCCTGGAGGGGGGGGTTAGCAGAAGAGACCCAGTACTTC
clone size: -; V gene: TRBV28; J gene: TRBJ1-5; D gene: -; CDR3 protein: CASRSINQPQHF; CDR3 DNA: TGTGCCAGCAGATCTATTAATCAGCCCCAGCATTTT
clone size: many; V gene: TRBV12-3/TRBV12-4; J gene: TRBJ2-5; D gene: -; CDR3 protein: CASSPPGLMQETQYF; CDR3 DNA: TGTGCCAGCAGTCCTCCGGGACTCATGCAAGAGACCCAGTACTTC
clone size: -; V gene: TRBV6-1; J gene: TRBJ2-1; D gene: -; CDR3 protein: CASIGYLKRPIYNEQFF; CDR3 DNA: TGTGCCAGCATAGGATATTTAAAGCGGCCAATTTACAATGAGCAGTTCTTC
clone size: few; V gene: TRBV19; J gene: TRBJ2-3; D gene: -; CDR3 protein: CASSSKRDARSTDTQYF; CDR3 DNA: TGTGCCAGTAGTTCTAAACGGGACGCGAGAAGCACAGATACGCAGTATTTT
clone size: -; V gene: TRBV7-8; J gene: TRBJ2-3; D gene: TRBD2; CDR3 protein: CASSLAQVSGRTDTQYF; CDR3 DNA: TGTGCCAGCAGCTTAGCGCAGGTTAGCGGGAGAACTGATACGCAGTATTTT
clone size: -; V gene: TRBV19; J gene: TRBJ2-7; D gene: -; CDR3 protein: CASSFTAYYEQYF; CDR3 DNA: TGTGCCAGTAGTTTTACAGCATACTACGAGCAGTACTTC
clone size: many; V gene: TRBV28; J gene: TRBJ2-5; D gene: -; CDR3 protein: CASSLLSLASETQYF; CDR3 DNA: TGTGCCAGCAGTCTCCTGTCCCTAGCGTCGGAGACCCAGTACTTC
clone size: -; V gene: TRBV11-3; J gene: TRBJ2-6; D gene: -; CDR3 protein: CASSFRGTNVLTF; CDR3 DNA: TGTGCCAGCAGCTTTCGGGGGACCAACGTCCTGACTTTC
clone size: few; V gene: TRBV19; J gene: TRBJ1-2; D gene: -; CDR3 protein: CASRGPAGVGGYTF; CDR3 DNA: TGTGCCAGTAGAGGTCCCGCAGGGGTTGGTGGCTACACCTTC
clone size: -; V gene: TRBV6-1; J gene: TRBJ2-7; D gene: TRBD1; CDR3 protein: CASRDPWTGPSYEQYF; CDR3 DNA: TGTGCCAGCAGGGATCCATGGACAGGGCCTTCCTACGAGCAGTACTTC
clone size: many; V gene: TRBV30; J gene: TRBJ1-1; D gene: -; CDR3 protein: CAWIFGRMNTEAFF; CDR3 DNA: TGTGCCTGGATTTTTGGACGGATGAACACTGAAGCTTTCTTT
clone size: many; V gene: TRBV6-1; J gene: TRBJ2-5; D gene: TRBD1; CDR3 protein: CASSRTRGQWEETQYF; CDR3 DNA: TGTGCCAGCAGCCGTACCCGGGGACAGTGGGAAGAGACCCAGTACTTC
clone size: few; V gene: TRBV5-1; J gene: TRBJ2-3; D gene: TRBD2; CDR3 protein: CASSLGERETQYF; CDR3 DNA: TGCGCCAGCAGCTTGGGTGAGCGGGAGACGCAGTATTTT
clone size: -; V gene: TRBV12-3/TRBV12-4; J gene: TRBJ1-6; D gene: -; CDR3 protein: CASQFGASYNSPLHF; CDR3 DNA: TGTGCCAGCCAATTTGGGGCGTCCTATAATTCACCCCTCCACTTT
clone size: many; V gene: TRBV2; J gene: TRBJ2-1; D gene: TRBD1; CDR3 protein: CASSSDRGNEQFF; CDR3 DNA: TGTGCCAGCAGTTCAGACAGGGGCAATGAGCAGTTCTTC
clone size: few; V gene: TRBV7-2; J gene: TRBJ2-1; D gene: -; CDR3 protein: CASSLGAGTRIGNEQFF; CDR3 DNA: TGTGCCAGCAGCTTAGGGGCCGGGACTCGCATCGGCAATGAGCAGTTCTTC
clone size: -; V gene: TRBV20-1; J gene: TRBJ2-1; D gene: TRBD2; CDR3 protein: CSASGTSGRRLGNEQFF; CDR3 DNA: TGCAGTGCTAGTGGGACTAGCGGGAGACGATTGGGTAATGAGCAGTTCTTC
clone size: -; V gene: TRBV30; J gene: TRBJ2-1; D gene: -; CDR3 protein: CAWSLSGISYNEQFF; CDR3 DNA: TGTGCCTGGAGTTTATCAGGGATCTCCTACAATGAGCAGTTCTTC
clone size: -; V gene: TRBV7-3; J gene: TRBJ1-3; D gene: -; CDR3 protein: CASSIGPGPGNTIYF; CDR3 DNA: TGTGCCAGCAGCATAGGTCCCGGACCTGGAAACACCATATATTTT
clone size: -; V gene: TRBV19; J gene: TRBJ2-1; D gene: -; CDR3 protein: CASSIDRPFTGLAANEQFF; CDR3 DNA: TGTGCCAGTAGTATAGATCGCCCCTTTACGGGACTGGCCGCGAATGAGCAGTTCTTC
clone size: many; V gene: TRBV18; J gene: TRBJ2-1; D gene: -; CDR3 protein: CASSPVNEQFF; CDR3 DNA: TGTGCCAGCTCACCGGTCAATGAGCAGTTCTTC
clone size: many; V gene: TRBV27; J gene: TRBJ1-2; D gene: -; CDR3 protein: CASSLSYTVNYGYTF; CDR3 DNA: TGTGCCAGCAGTTTATCGTACACGGTCAACTATGGCTACACCTTC
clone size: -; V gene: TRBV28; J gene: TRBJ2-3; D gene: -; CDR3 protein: CASAGSVDPDTQYF; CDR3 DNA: TGTGCCAGCGCGGGGAGTGTGGACCCAGATACGCAGTATTTT
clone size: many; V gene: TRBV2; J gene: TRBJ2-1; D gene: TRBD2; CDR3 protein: CASRDKGLAVRNEQFF; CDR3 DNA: TGTGCCAGCAGAGACAAAGGACTAGCGGTGAGGAATGAGCAGTTCTTC
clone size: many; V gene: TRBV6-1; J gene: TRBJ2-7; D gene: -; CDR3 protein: CASSAAITYEQYF; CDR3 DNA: TGTGCCAGCAGTGCTGCGATAACCTACGAGCAGTACTTC
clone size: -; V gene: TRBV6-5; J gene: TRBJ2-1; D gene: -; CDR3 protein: CASSYSFPGPSFSNEQFF; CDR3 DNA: TGTGCCAGCAGTTACTCCTTCCCGGGCCCGAGCTTCTCCAATGAGCAGTTCTTC
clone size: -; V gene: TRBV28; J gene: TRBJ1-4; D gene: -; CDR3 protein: CASSPGPEEKLFF; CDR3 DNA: TGTGCCAGCAGTCCCGGCCCAGAGGAAAAACTGTTTTTT
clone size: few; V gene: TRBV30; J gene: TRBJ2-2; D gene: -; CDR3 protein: CAWTLGLSTGELFF; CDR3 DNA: TGTGCCTGGACCCTCGGACTGTCGACCGGGGAGCTGTTTTTT
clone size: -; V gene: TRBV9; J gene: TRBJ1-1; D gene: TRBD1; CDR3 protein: CASSVGHGTVSDKAFF; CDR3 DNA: TGTGCCAGCAGCGTAGGGCATGGGACAGTGTCGGACAAAGCTTTCTTT